Below, one TCR beta chain is given with its context. This entry is derived from a study of control samples from healthy donors and cancer patients. Only in-frame clones appear in the TCRdb table, and some are missing; sequencing was by immunoSEQ multiplex PCR. This table has about 53,000 clones, 87% appearing once. CDR1 is SGHRS and CDR2 is YFSETQ in the germline V gene. This CDR3 region has 19 residues. V dropped 4 bases and J dropped 1; count of bases not matched to a gene: 15. Sequencing was performed on PBMCs. This sequence was found in a man aged 55 to 70 with head and neck cancer. V is TRBV5-1 and J is TRBJ1-3, with 9 positions matching TRBD1. Written as DNA, the CDR3 is TGCGCCAGCAGCCCTCAGGGGGGACAGGGTACTCTTTCTGGAAACACCATATATTTT. Protein sequence: CASSPQGGQGTLSGNTIYF.